This passage covers 32 T cell receptor beta chains from one sample sequenced in a study of response to subunit inactivated influenza vaccine. Each CDR3 protein gets one entry after TCRdb re-called the RT-PCR reads with MiXCR. Found here are hundreds of thousands of distinct CDR3 sequences, 22% of them singletons; the top ten hold 10% to 13%. Sequences were derived from PBMCs from blood, sampled less than 22 months after vaccination. The receptor set was obtained from a man aged 50 to 69 who received an inactivated influenza vaccine.

J is TRBJ1-6 and V is TRBV12-3 or TRBV12-4; TRBD1 aligns across 10 bases. The CDR3 is 16 residues long. J lost 8 bases, V lost 5 bases, and 9 bases had no gene match. CDR3 bases: TGTGCCAGCAGTGACCCGAGGGACAGGGGATATTCACCCCTCCACTTT. Protein sequence: CASSDPRDRGYSPLHF.

The chain employs TRBV5-1 and TRBJ2-1; D is unclear. CDR1 SGHRS and CDR2 YFSETQ come from the germline V gene. V was cut by 4 bases and J by 3 bases, with 8 bases left in between. The CDR3 contains 13 residues. The CDR3 region is CASSHDNYNEQFF. CDR3 DNA sequence: TGCGCCAGCAGCCACGACAACTACAATGAGCAGTTCTTC.

This clonotype appeared a few times. This chain links TRBV10-3 with TRBJ2-3, with TRBD1 identical over 7 bases. Trimming at V came to 6 bases and at J to 1 base, leaving 4 bases not matched to a gene. Germline V lookup: CDR1 ENHRY, CDR2 SYGVKD. The CDR3 sequence is 14 residues long. The CDR3 reads CAIRDRSGTDTQYF. The CDR3 DNA reads TGTGCCATCAGGGACAGGTCCGGCACAGATACGCAGTATTTT.

V and J are TRBV20-1 and TRBJ1-4; possibly TRBD1 for D (6 bases). The CDR3 is made up of 16 amino acids. V lost 0 bases and J lost 7, with 18 bases in between. Per germline, CDR1 DFQATT and CDR2 SNEGSKA (reference sequence). The CDR3 region has the DNA TGCAGTGCTAGAGACCCAAGTCGAGGGGGGATTGAAAAACTGTTTTTT. Translating gives CSARDPSRGGIEKLFF.

This rearrangement joins TRBV12-3 or TRBV12-4 to TRBJ2-1; D unresolved. CDR3 length: 12 amino acids. Between the trimmed V and J ends, which lost 3 bases and 9 bases, there was a span of 9 bases. CDR3 region: CASSFSAAEQFF. DNA for the CDR3: TGTGCCAGCAGTTTCTCGGCGGCTGAGCAGTTCTTC.

This clonotype occurred a few times. The genes are TRBV4-3 and TRBJ2-2, with TRBD1 matching 9 bases. Unmatched junction bases numbered 6, after V lost 3 bases and J lost 7 bases. This CDR3 has 15 amino acids. Germline CDR1 LGHNA, CDR2 YSLEER. For the CDR3, the DNA is TGCGCCAGCAGCCATTGGACAGGGGTCGGCGGGGAGCTGTTTTTT. The encoded protein is CASSHWTGVGGELFF.

The genes are TRBV7-9 and TRBJ2-7; 7 bases are a match to TRBD1. The CDR3 sequence is 14 residues long. The V and J ends lost 5 bases and 4 bases, in that order; junction bases with no gene match: 8. In germline, CDR1 is SEHNR, CDR2 FQNEAQ (reference sequence). CDR3 protein: CASSQEGQWYEQYF. CDR3 nucleotide sequence: TGTGCCAGCAGCCAAGAGGGACAGTGGTACGAGCAGTACTTC.

There are many counts of this clonotype. This sequence joins TRBV6-2 or TRBV6-3 and TRBJ2-2; possibly TRBD1 for D (6 bases). Trimming cost V 5 bases and J 0 bases, with 10 bases left between them. Germline-derived CDR1 and CDR2 are MNHEY and SVGEGT. CDR3 length equals 15 residues. The CDR3 region has the DNA TGTGCCAGCAGTCGACAGGCATCGAACACCGGGGAGCTGTTTTTT. It codes for CASSRQASNTGELFF.

This clonotype was seen a few times. The chain is built from TRBV28 and TRBJ1-3; no definite D call. Trimming pared 7 bases from V and 0 bases from J, leaving 10 bases between. The CDR3 is 14 residues long. CDR1 MDHEN and CDR2 SYDVKM come from the germline V gene. As DNA, the CDR3 is TGTGCCAGCATTCGGGCGTTCTCTGGAAACACCATATATTTT. Translated: CASIRAFSGNTIYF.

The CDR3 DNA reads as TGTGCCAGCAGCCCTGGGGTTAGCGGGGGCACAGATACGCAGTATTTT. This gives the protein CASSPGVSGGTDTQYF. The gene calls are TRBV5-8 and TRBJ2-3; 8 nucleotides align to TRBD2. The CDR3 runs to 16 residues. Trimming took 4 bases from V and 1 from J; bases not matched to a gene: 8. CDR1 is SGHTS, CDR2 YDEGEE, per germline. The full variable domain, completed using reference TRBV5-8 and TRBJ2-3, is EAGVTQSPTHLIKTRGQQATLRCSPISGHTSVYWYQQALGLGLQFLLWYDEGEERNRGNFPPRFSGRQFPNYSSELNVNALELEDSALYLCASSPGVSGGTDTQYFGPGTRLTVL.

This chain links TRBV30 with TRBJ1-5; TRBD1 might be the D (5 bases). V was trimmed by 3 bases and J by 0 bases, leaving 9 bases between them. The germline gives CDR1 GTSNPN, CDR2 SVGIG (reference sequence). The CDR3 extends over 14 amino acids. This chain's CDR3 is CAWRQGTSNQPQHF. CDR3 nucleotides: TGTGCCTGGAGGCAGGGAACTAGCAATCAGCCCCAGCATTTT.

The chain joins TRBV29-1 to TRBJ1-2, with 11 bases fitting TRBD1. The V segment lost 0 bases and the J segment 5 bases; nucleotides outside the gene matches: 5. This CDR3 has 15 amino acids. Per the germline V gene, CDR1 is SQVTM and CDR2 is ANQGSEA. CDR3 bases: TGCAGCGTTGAAGATAGGACAGGGGGCTGGTATGGCTACACCTTC. This translates into CSVEDRTGGWYGYTF. The whole variable domain, remainder taken from reference TRBV29-1 and TRBJ1-2, is SAVISQKPSRDICQRGTSLTIQCQVDSQVTMMFWYRQQPGQSLTLIATANQGSEATYESGFVIDKFPISRPNLTFSTLTVSNMSPEDSSIYLCSVEDRTGGWYGYTFGSGTRLTVV.

V and J are TRBV6-2 or TRBV6-3 and TRBJ2-3; 7 bases agree with TRBD2. The ends lost 6 bases at V and 0 bases at J; junction bases unmatched: 12. Germline values: CDR1 MNHEY, CDR2 SVGEGT. This CDR3 is built from 17 residues. CDR3 in amino acids: CASSRTSPAGSTDTQYF. In DNA, the CDR3 is TGTGCCAGCAGCCGTACCTCCCCAGCGGGGAGCACAGATACGCAGTATTTT.

The genes are TRBV6-5 and TRBJ2-5; 8 bases are a match to TRBD2. The ends lost 6 bases at V and 10 bases at J; junction bases unmatched: 7. The CDR3 length is 12 residues. Per the germline V gene, CDR1 is MNHEY and CDR2 is SVGAGI. The CDR3 DNA is TGTGCCAGCAGATCCGGGAGGGGGGTCCAGTACTTC. It is translated as CASRSGRGVQYF.

This chain connects TRBV24-1 to TRBJ1-5; D may be TRBD1 (5 bases). CDR3 length: 20 residues. V was clipped by 0 bases and J by 0 bases, with 20 bases between them. The germline gives CDR1 KGHDR, CDR2 SFDVKD. In nucleotides, the CDR3 is TGTGCCACCAGTGATTTGCTCAGGGATCCTACCGGAATTAGCAATCAGCCCCAGCATTTT. Translating it yields CATSDLLRDPTGISNQPQHF.

The V gene is TRBV15, the J gene TRBJ2-7, with D tentatively TRBD2 (6 bases). The germline V and J ends were trimmed by 6 bases and 1 base, with 13 bases remaining between them. Per germline, CDR1 LNHNV and CDR2 YYDKDF (reference sequence). CDR3 length: 14 amino acids. CDR3 nucleotides: TGTGCCACCAGTCCCGGGACTGGATCCTACGAGCAGTACTTC. Protein sequence: CATSPGTGSYEQYF.

With regard to this clonotype: This likely comes from a read error, as the CDR3 has no conserved phenylalanine or tryptophan at its end. The gene calls are TRBV7-8 and TRBJ2-1, with D uncertain. Between the trimmed V and J ends, which lost 3 bases and 10 bases, there was a span of 13 bases. Germline V lookup: CDR1 SGHVS, CDR2 FQNEAQ. The CDR3 loop spans 13 amino acids. The CDR3 protein is CASSFSVELEQFC. CDR3 DNA: TGTGCCAGCAGCTTCAGTGTCGAACTAGAGCAGTTCTGC.

The genes are TRBV19 and TRBJ1-2; 7 nucleotides match TRBD1. V trimming: 6 bases; J trimming: 7 bases; junction bases outside the gene matches: 23. Looked up from germline, CDR1 is LNHDA and CDR2 is SQIVND (reference sequence). This CDR3 contains 18 residues. As DNA, the CDR3 is TGTGCCAGTAGCCCCTTTTTTCCCAGGGGGTATGGTGACGGTGGCTACACCTTC. Residues: CASSPFFPRGYGDGGYTF.

This chain uses TRBV12-3 or TRBV12-4 with TRBJ1-5; possible D gene TRBD1, 6 bases. V lost 7 bases, J lost 4 bases, and 14 bases lay in between. CDR3 length equals 14 residues. CDR3 amino acids: CASIRGPLNQPQHF. As DNA, the CDR3 is TGTGCCAGCATCAGGGGACCCTTGAATCAGCCCCAGCATTTT.

In the case of this clonotype: The junction does not match germline at one end; this may be a read error. This chain's CDR3 is CAASRGDSNQPQHF. The CDR3 DNA is TGTGCCGCCAGCAGAGGGGATAGCAATCAGCCCCAGCATTTT. The rearrangement uses TRBV15 and TRBJ1-5; possibly TRBD1 for D (5 bases). Per the germline V gene, CDR1 is LNHNV and CDR2 is YYDKDF (reference sequence). This CDR3 has 14 residues.

This clonotype was picked up many times. V and J are TRBV2 and TRBJ1-4, with D hard to call. The germline V gene encodes CDR1 SNHLY and CDR2 FYNNEI. Trimming took 7 bases from V and 5 from J, leaving 14 bases between them. The CDR3 has 14 residues. The CDR3 reads CASTITAQNEKLFF. The CDR3 DNA sequence: TGTGCCAGCACAATCACGGCGCAAAATGAAAAACTGTTTTTT.

There are a few counts of this clonotype. The V and J genes are TRBV4-2 and TRBJ2-5; D uncertain. The germline CDR1 and CDR2 sequences are LGHNA and YNFKEQ. The V and J ends lost 0 bases and 5 bases respectively, with 10 bases between them. The CDR3 has 14 residues. The CDR3 nucleotides read TGTGCCAGCAGCCAAGAAAAGGGTGGGGAGACCCAGTACTTC. Translating gives CASSQEKGGETQYF.

This clonotype is judged medium-sized. The chain employs TRBV5-1 and TRBJ1-1, with D perhaps matching TRBD1 (5 bases). CDR3 length: 13 residues. The germline V gene encodes CDR1 SGHRS and CDR2 YFSETQ. V lost 4 bases, J lost 6 bases, and 13 bases lay in between. CDR3 loop: CASSPRTLAEAFF. The CDR3 DNA reads as TGCGCCAGCAGCCCGAGGACATTGGCTGAAGCTTTCTTT.

This clonotype has just a few counts. The chain links TRBV7-2 to TRBJ1-4; the D gene is possibly TRBD1 (5 bases). V lost 5 bases, J lost 10 bases, and 20 bases lay in between. Germline V gives CDR1 SGHTA, CDR2 FQGNSA. CDR3 size: 15 residues. CDR3 loop: CASSPIWGTGGKLFF. The CDR3 DNA follows: TGTGCCAGCAGCCCGATATGGGGGACTGGGGGAAAACTGTTTTTT.

The J gene is TRBJ1-2, the V gene TRBV12-3 or TRBV12-4; 7 bases map to TRBD1. The CDR3 loop spans 13 amino acids. The V segment lost 5 bases and the J segment 4 bases; nucleotides outside the gene matches: 4. The CDR3 region has the DNA TGTGCCAGCAGTGCCGGACAGGCCTATGGCTACACCTTC. This sequence encodes CASSAGQAYGYTF.

This clonotype came up once. This chain links TRBV20-1 with TRBJ2-7, with D uncertain. With 2 bases removed from V and 3 bases from J, the gap between germline ends came to 8 bases. Germline CDR1 DFQATT, CDR2 SNEGSKA (reference sequence). The CDR3 runs 12 residues. CDR3 nucleotide sequence: TGCAGTGCTAGATTTATAGACTACGAGCAGTACTTC. Its protein product is CSARFIDYEQYF.

This clonotype was seen repeatedly, ten times or more. The genes are TRBV12-3 or TRBV12-4 and TRBJ2-7, with D unresolved. V lost 1 base, J lost 7 bases, and 5 bases lay in between. There are 11 residues in the CDR3. For the CDR3, the DNA is TGTGCCAGCAGTTTAGGACTGGAGCAGTACTTC. Protein: CASSLGLEQYF.

The chain couples TRBV7-9 to TRBJ2-1; 7 nucleotides line up with TRBD2. The CDR3 length is 15 residues. Germline V gene data show CDR1 as SEHNR and CDR2 as FQNEAQ (reference sequence). After removal of 1 base from V and 10 bases from J, the junction contained 10 bases not matched to a gene. The CDR3 reads CASSLGVKSGGEQFF. For the CDR3, the DNA is TGTGCCAGCAGCTTAGGGGTAAAATCGGGAGGCGAGCAGTTCTTC.

This chain uses TRBV20-1 with TRBJ2-5; tentative D call: TRBD1 (5 bases). Trimming cost V 2 bases and J 5 bases, with 15 bases left between them. Per germline, CDR1 DFQATT and CDR2 SNEGSKA (reference sequence). There are 14 residues in the CDR3. The CDR3 nucleotides are TGCAGTGCTAGAACAGGACGGGTGGAGGAGACCCAGTACTTC. It codes for CSARTGRVEETQYF.

The rearrangement joins TRBV7-7 to TRBJ2-5; 9 nucleotides match TRBD1. Looked up from germline, CDR1 is SSHAT and CDR2 is FNYEAQ (reference sequence). V was pared by 3 bases and J by 5 bases, with 10 bases of the junction left unmatched. CDR3 length equals 16 residues. DNA for the CDR3: TGTGCCAGCAGCTTCTTAGACAGGGGGGCTGTCGAGACCCAGTACTTC. Translated: CASSFLDRGAVETQYF.

Many counts were recorded for this clonotype. This chain uses TRBV12-3 or TRBV12-4 with TRBJ1-6; 7 bases line up with TRBD1. The CDR3 has 14 residues. The J segment lost 7 bases and the V segment lost 6 bases, leaving 6 bases of the junction unmatched. In DNA form, the CDR3 reads TGTGCCAGCAGCCGACAGGGCAGCAATTCACCCCTCCACTTT. This sequence encodes CASSRQGSNSPLHF.

The chain joins TRBV11-2 to TRBJ2-3, with D possibly matching TRBD2 (7 bases). This CDR3 has 16 residues. CDR1 is SGHAT, CDR2 FQNNGV, per germline. Trimming took off 2 bases at V and 2 bases at J, with 14 bases between the two ends. CDR3 in amino acids: CASSLRGGDPTDTQYF. CDR3 DNA: TGTGCCAGCAGCTTAAGGGGGGGAGATCCCACAGATACGCAGTATTTT.